These T cell receptor beta chains were read from a single sample in a study of CD4+ T cells in melanoma. Using immunoSEQ multiplex PCR, the repertoire was profiled, and TCRdb retains in-frame clones only, with some absent. The sample includes 13,000 or so clones, 68% of them seen just once. Sequenced sample: cells from a culture (not recorded whether cultured in vitro). Receptors originate from a human donor with melanoma. The CDR3 runs from the conserved cysteine through the conserved F or W. The order of the fields is D gene, clone size, CDR3 length, V gene, J gene, CDR3 DNA, CDR3 protein. A D gene is named only where the DNA matches it firmly. Clone sizes are given selectively: once, few, many, or a class where the clone is expanded.

TRBD1,.,15,TRBV5-8,TRBJ2-7,TGTGCCAGCAGCACCCTACAGGGGGCACGCGACGAGCAGTACTTC,CASSTLQGARDEQYF
.,.,13,TRBV11-2,TRBJ1-5,TGTGCCAGCAGACGTGGTAACAATCAGCCCCAGCATTTT,CASRRGNNQPQHF
TRBD1,.,14,TRBV6-1,TRBJ2-7,TGTGCCAGCAGTGAATATGGACAGGGGTACGAGCAGTACTTC,CASSEYGQGYEQYF
.,.,17,TRBV2,TRBJ2-5,TGTGCCAGCAGCCCAATTCCAATCGGACAGTCGGGGGAGACCCAGTACTTC,CASSPIPIGQSGETQYF
.,.,14,TRBV19,TRBJ1-4,TGTGCCACTCGTGAAGGGCAGCCTAATGAAAAACTGTTTTTT,CATREGQPNEKLFF
.,.,13,TRBV29-1,TRBJ2-7,TGCAGCGCCCGGCGAGGGGGGGTGTCCGAGCAGTACTTC,CSARRGGVSEQYF
.,.,11,TRBV19,TRBJ1-2,TGTGCCAGTAGTACTCGGACAGAGGTAACCTTC,CASSTRTEVTF
TRBD1,few,14,TRBV29-1,TRBJ1-1,TGCAGCGTTGAAACGGGACAGGGTTGGACTGAAGCTTTCTTT,CSVETGQGWTEAFF
TRBD1,.,15,TRBV11-2,TRBJ2-4,TGTGCCAGCAGCTTCTTCGGGACAGGGGAAAACATTCAGTACTTC,CASSFFGTGENIQYF
.,.,14,TRBV5-1,TRBJ1-1,TGCGCCAGCAGTTATGCCGGGACCAACACTGAAGCTTTCTTT,CASSYAGTNTEAFF
TRBD1,.,16,TRBV19,TRBJ1-5,TGTGCCAGTAGCGTAACACAGGGGGCTCGCAATCAGCCCCAGCATTTT,CASSVTQGARNQPQHF
.,.,12,TRBV2,TRBJ2-3,TGTGCCAGCAGTGTCAGGGAGGATACGCAGTATTTT,CASSVREDTQYF
.,few,15,TRBV5-4,TRBJ1-3,TGTGCCAGCAGCTTGCAGGGGTACTCTGGAAACACCATATATTTT,CASSLQGYSGNTIYF
.,few,13,TRBV30,TRBJ1-6,TGTGCCTGGAGTGGACAGGTCCTTTCACCCCTCCACTTT,CAWSGQVLSPLHF
.,few,13,TRBV7-3,TRBJ1-6,TGTGCCAGCAGCTTAACATGGGACTCACCCCTCCACTTT,CASSLTWDSPLHF
.,.,12,TRBV6-5,TRBJ1-2,TGTGCCAGCAGTGCCCGGTGGGGAGGCTACACCTTC,CASSARWGGYTF
.,few,12,TRBV5-1,TRBJ2-5,TGCGCCAGCAGCTTGGAGGGTCCGACCCAGTACTTC,CASSLEGPTQYF
TRBD1,once,15,TRBV19,TRBJ1-3,TGTGCCAGCCGCCCGAACGGACAGGATGGAAACACCATATATTTT,CASRPNGQDGNTIYF
.,.,13,TRBV7-3,TRBJ1-5,TGTGCCAGCAGCTTAATTGCCGGGCAGCCCCAGCATTTT,CASSLIAGQPQHF
.,.,14,TRBV6-4,TRBJ2-3,TGTGCCAGCAGTGATTGGGCTGGCTCAGATACGCAGTATTTT,CASSDWAGSDTQYF
.,once,14,TRBV5-5,TRBJ1-1,TGTGCCAGCAGCTTTGGCCAGGGAGGGTACGGAGCTTTCTTT,CASSFGQGGYGAFF
TRBD1,.,14,TRBV10-3,TRBJ2-1,TGTGCCATCATGAGGGACAGCTTTTACAATGAGCAGTTCTTC,CAIMRDSFYNEQFF
TRBD2,.,14,TRBV30,TRBJ2-1,TGTGCCTGGAGCCCGGGGGGGTCCTACAATGAGCAGTTCTTC,CAWSPGGSYNEQFF
.,.,16,TRBV7-9,TRBJ1-1,TGTGCCAGCAGCTTAGGACTCGGGGGGGAGAAGACTGAAGCTTTCTTT,CASSLGLGGEKTEAFF
TRBD2,.,16,TRBV7-6,TRBJ2-1,TGTGCCAGCAGCTTATTACTAGCGGGGGGGCGGAATGAGCAGTTCTTC,CASSLLLAGGRNEQFF
.,.,14,TRBV5-1,TRBJ2-7,TGCGCCAGCAGCTTGGCCTTTCCGAGTGAAGAGCAGTACTTC,CASSLAFPSEEQYF